This T cell receptor beta chain was found in a study of blood T cell repertoires in COVID-19. Study-wide context: The cDNA or gDNA used as material had been derived from T cells, B-cell-depleted T cells, or PBMCs.

Produced via immunoSEQ multiplex PCR; TCRdb's table is partial and in-frame only. The sample lists about 7,700 clones; about 91% were seen once. The CDR3 loop spans 16 amino acids. Trimming at V came to 4 bases and at J to 4 bases, leaving 9 bases not matched to a gene. The germline V gene has CDR1 SGHDT and CDR2 YYEEEE. The V and J genes are TRBV5-6 and TRBJ1-2; TRBD1 matches 11 bases. Input material: peripheral blood. This sequence originates from a woman aged 50 to 60 with active or convalescent COVID-19. This chain's CDR3 is CASSTGQGATFYGYTF. The CDR3 DNA follows: TGTGCCAGCAGCACCGGACAGGGGGCGACCTTCTATGGCTACACCTTC.